The clone carrying this T cell receptor beta chain was found many times. The target antigen is unknown. The DNA ends 3 residues before the CDR3 does, and the rest of the CDR3 is filled in from the germline J gene. This CDR3 is 15 amino acids long. The V gene's germline CDR1 is SGHTA and CDR2 FQGNSA. The V and J ends lost 3 bases and 3 bases respectively, with 14 bases between them. Patients and controls were mostly of Caucasian heritage. This record belongs to a study of T cell clonality in common variable immunodeficiency. Sequencing input was equivalent genomic DNA from CVID and controls. The repertoire was sequenced with immunoSEQ multiplex PCR; TCRdb's copy has only in-frame clones and lacks some. Recorded here are tens of thousands of clones, none singletons. The study, taken as a whole, reports: CVID subjects showed higher TCRbeta clonality than healthy controls.

This chain links TRBV7-2 with TRBJ1-1; perhaps TRBD1 as D (5 bases). Sequencing was performed on peripheral blood mononuclear cells. The sequence came from a person aged 18-70 years in good health. CDR3 protein: CASSFQGREYTEAFF. The part of the CDR3 DNA that was read is TGTGCCAGCAGCTTCCAGGGTAGGGAGTACACTGAA.